This TCR beta chain emerged from a study of blood T cell repertoires in COVID-19. Some clones are missing from TCRdb's copy, which holds only in-frame ones; the method was immunoSEQ multiplex PCR. The sample shows more than 70,000 clones, around 90% of them seen only once. The J segment lost 0 bases and the V segment lost 5 bases, leaving 7 bases of the junction unmatched. The V gene's germline CDR1 is SGHTA and CDR2 FQGNSA. This CDR3 has 16 amino acids. The V call is TRBV7-2, the J call TRBJ2-1; the match to TRBD2 covers 7 bases. Sequences were obtained from peripheral blood. The sequence derives from a man between 45 and 60 years old with active COVID-19. CDR3 DNA sequence: TGTGCCAGCAGCCCCCAGAGCGGGGCCTCCTACAATGAGCAGTTCTTC. Translation gives CASSPQSGASYNEQFF.